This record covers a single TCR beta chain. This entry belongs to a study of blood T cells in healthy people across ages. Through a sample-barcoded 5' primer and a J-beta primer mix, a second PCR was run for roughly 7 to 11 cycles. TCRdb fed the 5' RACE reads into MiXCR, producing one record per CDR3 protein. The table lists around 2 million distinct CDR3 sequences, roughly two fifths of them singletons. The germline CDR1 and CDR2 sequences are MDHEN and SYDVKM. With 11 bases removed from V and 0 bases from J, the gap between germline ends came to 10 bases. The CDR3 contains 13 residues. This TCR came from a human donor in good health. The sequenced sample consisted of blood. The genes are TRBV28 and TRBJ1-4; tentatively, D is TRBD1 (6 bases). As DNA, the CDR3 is TGTGCCGCGGGGGCCGCAACTAATGAAAAACTGTTTTTT. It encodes CAAGAATNEKLFF.